This T cell receptor beta chain derives from a study of CD8 T cells in ankylosing spondylitis. Study-level points and caveats: For ankylosing spondylitis blood, a TCR beta motif of about eight highly homologous variants appeared characteristic. Disease-linked clones were CD8+ and relatively rare in peripheral blood. Reportedly, matched ankylosing spondylitis synovial fluid was significantly enriched for disease-linked clones.

This clonotype was detected only a few times. The target antigen is unknown. From germline, CDR1 is LGHDT and CDR2 YNNKEL (reference sequence). CDR3 length equals 18 residues. Unmatched junction bases numbered 12, after V lost 3 bases and J lost 2 bases. It was by quantitative 5'-RACE with molecular barcodes that TCR beta libraries were made. TCRdb passed the 5' RACE reads through MiXCR, listing each CDR3 protein once. The sample lists over 450,000 distinct CDR3 sequences, 10% to 15% occurring once. V usage is TRBV3-1 and J usage is TRBJ2-7; the match to TRBD2 covers 11 bases. The TCR was taken from a male donor with ankylosing spondylitis. The specimen sequenced was blood, either unsorted or a sorted T cell fraction (not recorded which). CDR3: CASSHRTGTSGKAYEQYV. For the CDR3, the DNA is TGTGCCAGCAGCCATAGGACAGGGACTAGCGGAAAGGCCTACGAGCAGTACGTC.